The clone carrying this T cell receptor beta chain was counted once. As yet, its antigen is unknown. These data come from a study of cytomegalovirus exposure and HLA in healthy donors. Overall study context: A data release that came early held 75 million to 85 million unique TCRs from HLA-typed donors.

The PCR was carried out with 60 Vbeta primers and 13 Jbeta primers. Data came from immunoSEQ multiplex PCR; TCRdb stores just in-frame clones and leaves some out. The sample lists about 160,000 clones, approximately 78% occurring once. The V gene end was trimmed by 1 base and the J gene end by 6 bases; junction bases not matched to a gene: 6. This CDR3 contains 15 residues. Germline V lookup: CDR1 SGHDT, CDR2 YYEEEE. Study-wide findings and caveats: CMV serostatus was the only immune exposure information that was available. A missense DCLRE1C variant was associated with V- and J-gene trimming of TCR beta chains in a later analysis, and an independent cohort replicated the association. Relative to the approximately 630-donor mean, N-insertions were reportedly fewer in an Asian-associated ancestry cluster in a later analysis.

The rearrangement links TRBV5-6 to TRBJ2-2; 7 bases align to TRBD2. The sample was PBMCs. The sequence derives from a girl aged 2-9 years in good health and CMV-seropositive. CDR3 coding DNA: TGTGCCAGCAGCTTGACCGGGGGGAGACCCGGGGAGCTGTTTTTT. Translating it yields CASSLTGGRPGELFF. Based on the CDR3 plus reference TRBV5-6 and TRBJ2-2, the full variable domain is DAGVTQSPTHLIKTRGQQVTLRCSPKSGHDTVSWYQQALGQGPQFIFQYYEEEERQRGNFPDRFSGHQFPNYSSELNVNALLLGDSALYLCASSLTGGRPGELFFGEGSRLTVL.